This T cell receptor beta chain was profiled in a study of OX40 agonist ivuxolimab in advanced cancers. In the study overall: Ivuxolimab was administered intravenously to patients at 0.01 to 10 mg/kg every 2 weeks.

Using immunoSEQ multiplex PCR, the repertoire was profiled, and TCRdb retains in-frame clones only, with some absent. The sample has some 60,000 clones, about 87% seen once; the top ten hold approximately 4.8%. This CDR3 is built from 13 residues. Per the germline V gene, CDR1 is SEHNR and CDR2 is FQNEAQ (reference sequence). V lost 5 bases, J lost 4 bases, and 2 bases stayed unmatched. This clone was seen a handful of times. With autoimmune disease history or systemic immunosuppression, patients were excluded. V gene TRBV7-9 combines with J gene TRBJ1-2, with 9 bases fitting TRBD1. The source material was CD4+ or CD8+ T cells sorted from blood, sampled in a trial of the OX40 agonist ivuxolimab. The clonotype originates from an adult with an advanced solid tumor such as melanoma, head and neck, liver or kidney cancer. The CDR3 DNA reads TGTGCCAGCAGCGCGACAGGGGGCTATGGCTACACCTTC. Translating it yields CASSATGGYGYTF.